Sequencing of this T cell receptor beta chain was carried out in a study of a mutant IDH1 vaccine in newly diagnosed glioma. Study-wide context: Sex distribution of treated patients was about 60% male and approximately 38% female; mean age was about 40 years. Most had both radiotherapy and temozolomide beforehand; others had only one. Study results and caveats: Variations in leading peripheral T cell clonotypes appeared to have no connection with pseudoprogression. Vaccine-induced immune responses were detected in 85% to 95% of patients.

Time point of the sample: baseline, week 1 (first vaccination visit). Treatment in this sample: pre-vaccination baseline after standard-of-care therapy. TCRdb's table, derived via immunoSEQ multiplex PCR, lists solely in-frame clones and lacks some. This sample carries 15,000 to 20,000 clones, roughly 80% of them seen once, and the ten largest clones take 9% to 10%. Concerning this clone: What it recognizes is unknown.

Sequencing was performed on PBMCs, taken from a glioma patient treated with radiotherapy, temozolomide or both. The sequence was obtained from a man in his forties with glioma.

CDR3 coding DNA: TGTGCCAGTCGTGCGGCAGGGACGTCTTTCTTT. This codes for CASRAAGTSFF. The gene calls are TRBV19 and TRBJ1-1, with a weak D call TRBD1 (5 bases). CDR3 length: 11 residues. Germline V gene sequence: CDR1 LNHDA, CDR2 SQIVND (reference sequence). V was pared by 8 bases and J by 12 bases, with 16 bases between.